This T cell receptor beta chain derives from a study of T cell responses to AZD1222 COVID-19 vaccine. As regards this clone: Its antigen is currently unknown.

Findings and caveats of the study: As reported, nearly half of all spike-specific TCRs target variant regions that are unmutated. Repertoire sampling was restricted to post-peak T cell response timepoints. White British donors predominated, females outnumbered males, and clonal diversity was possibly underestimated. Seropositive AZD1222 recipients at baseline numbered only five or six.

TCRdb keeps only in-frame clones here, not all; method: immunoSEQ multiplex PCR. The data contain roughly 150,000 clones, nearly 95% of them seen just once; the ten biggest clones take up approximately 2.3%. The sequence was obtained from an adult in good health. Sequences were derived from peripheral blood, sampled on day 0 of AZD1222 vaccination.

CDR3 nucleotides: TGTGCCAGCAGCTTAACAGGGGCTGATGGCTACACCTTC. Translation gives CASSLTGADGYTF. The chain carries TRBV2 and TRBJ1-2; 7 bases map to TRBD1. This CDR3 has 13 amino acids. With V trimmed by 6 bases and J by 6 bases, 7 bases remained unmatched. Germline V gives CDR1 SNHLY, CDR2 FYNNEI.